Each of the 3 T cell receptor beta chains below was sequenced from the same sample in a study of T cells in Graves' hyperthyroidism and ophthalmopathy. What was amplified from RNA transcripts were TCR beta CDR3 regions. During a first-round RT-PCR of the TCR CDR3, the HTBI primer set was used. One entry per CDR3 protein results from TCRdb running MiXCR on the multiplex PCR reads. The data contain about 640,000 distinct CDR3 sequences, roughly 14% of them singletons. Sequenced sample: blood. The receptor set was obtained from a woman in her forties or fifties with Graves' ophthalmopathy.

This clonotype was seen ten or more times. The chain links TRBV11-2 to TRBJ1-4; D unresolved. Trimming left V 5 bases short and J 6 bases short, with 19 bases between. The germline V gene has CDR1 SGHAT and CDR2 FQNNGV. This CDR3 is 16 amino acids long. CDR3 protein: CASSRVNRVVDEKLFF. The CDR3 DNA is TGTGCCAGCAGCCGTGTTAATCGGGTTGTGGATGAAAAACTGTTTTTT. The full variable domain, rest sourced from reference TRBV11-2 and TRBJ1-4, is EAGVAQSPRYKIIEKRQSVAFWCNPISGHATLYWYQQILGQGPKLLIQFQNNGVVDDSQLPKDRFSAERLKGVDSTLKIQPAKLEDSAVYLCASSRVNRVVDEKLFFGSGTQLSVL.

The CDR3 loop reads CASSEPRTDSGANVLTF. CDR3 in DNA: TGTGCCAGCAGTGAACCCAGGACAGACTCTGGGGCCAACGTCCTGACTTTC. V gene TRBV6-1 combines with J gene TRBJ2-6, with D possibly TRBD1 on 6 matching bases. This CDR3 is 17 amino acids long. Germline V gene lookup returns CDR1 MNHNS and CDR2 SASEGT. V was cut by 2 bases and J by 0 bases, with 11 bases left in between.

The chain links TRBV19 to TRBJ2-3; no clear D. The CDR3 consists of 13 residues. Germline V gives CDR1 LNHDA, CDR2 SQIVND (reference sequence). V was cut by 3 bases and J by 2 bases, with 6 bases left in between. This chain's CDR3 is CASSIGPTDTQYF. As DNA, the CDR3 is TGTGCCAGTAGTATCGGGCCCACAGATACGCAGTATTTT.